The present T cell receptor beta chain was sequenced within a study of blood T cell repertoires in COVID-19. Methods used by the authors: For nucleated cells, counts were estimated from reference gene primer amplification. Some clones are missing from TCRdb's copy, which holds only in-frame ones; the method was immunoSEQ multiplex PCR. The V and J calls and clone size were taken over from that table, and D and trimming were inferred from the DNA. The table lists roughly 290,000 clones, around 87% of them singletons. There are 16 residues in the CDR3. CDR1 MNHEY and CDR2 SVGAGI come from the germline V gene. After removal of 2 bases from V and 4 bases from J, the junction contained 6 bases not matched to a gene.

Material: peripheral blood. The receptor comes from a woman between 50 and 59 years old who had recovered from COVID-19. The V call is TRBV6-5, the J call TRBJ2-3, with 10 bases matching TRBD2. CDR3 coding DNA: TGTGCCAGCAGTTACGACACCGGGACTAGCGCAGATACGCAGTATTTT. This sequence encodes CASSYDTGTSADTQYF.